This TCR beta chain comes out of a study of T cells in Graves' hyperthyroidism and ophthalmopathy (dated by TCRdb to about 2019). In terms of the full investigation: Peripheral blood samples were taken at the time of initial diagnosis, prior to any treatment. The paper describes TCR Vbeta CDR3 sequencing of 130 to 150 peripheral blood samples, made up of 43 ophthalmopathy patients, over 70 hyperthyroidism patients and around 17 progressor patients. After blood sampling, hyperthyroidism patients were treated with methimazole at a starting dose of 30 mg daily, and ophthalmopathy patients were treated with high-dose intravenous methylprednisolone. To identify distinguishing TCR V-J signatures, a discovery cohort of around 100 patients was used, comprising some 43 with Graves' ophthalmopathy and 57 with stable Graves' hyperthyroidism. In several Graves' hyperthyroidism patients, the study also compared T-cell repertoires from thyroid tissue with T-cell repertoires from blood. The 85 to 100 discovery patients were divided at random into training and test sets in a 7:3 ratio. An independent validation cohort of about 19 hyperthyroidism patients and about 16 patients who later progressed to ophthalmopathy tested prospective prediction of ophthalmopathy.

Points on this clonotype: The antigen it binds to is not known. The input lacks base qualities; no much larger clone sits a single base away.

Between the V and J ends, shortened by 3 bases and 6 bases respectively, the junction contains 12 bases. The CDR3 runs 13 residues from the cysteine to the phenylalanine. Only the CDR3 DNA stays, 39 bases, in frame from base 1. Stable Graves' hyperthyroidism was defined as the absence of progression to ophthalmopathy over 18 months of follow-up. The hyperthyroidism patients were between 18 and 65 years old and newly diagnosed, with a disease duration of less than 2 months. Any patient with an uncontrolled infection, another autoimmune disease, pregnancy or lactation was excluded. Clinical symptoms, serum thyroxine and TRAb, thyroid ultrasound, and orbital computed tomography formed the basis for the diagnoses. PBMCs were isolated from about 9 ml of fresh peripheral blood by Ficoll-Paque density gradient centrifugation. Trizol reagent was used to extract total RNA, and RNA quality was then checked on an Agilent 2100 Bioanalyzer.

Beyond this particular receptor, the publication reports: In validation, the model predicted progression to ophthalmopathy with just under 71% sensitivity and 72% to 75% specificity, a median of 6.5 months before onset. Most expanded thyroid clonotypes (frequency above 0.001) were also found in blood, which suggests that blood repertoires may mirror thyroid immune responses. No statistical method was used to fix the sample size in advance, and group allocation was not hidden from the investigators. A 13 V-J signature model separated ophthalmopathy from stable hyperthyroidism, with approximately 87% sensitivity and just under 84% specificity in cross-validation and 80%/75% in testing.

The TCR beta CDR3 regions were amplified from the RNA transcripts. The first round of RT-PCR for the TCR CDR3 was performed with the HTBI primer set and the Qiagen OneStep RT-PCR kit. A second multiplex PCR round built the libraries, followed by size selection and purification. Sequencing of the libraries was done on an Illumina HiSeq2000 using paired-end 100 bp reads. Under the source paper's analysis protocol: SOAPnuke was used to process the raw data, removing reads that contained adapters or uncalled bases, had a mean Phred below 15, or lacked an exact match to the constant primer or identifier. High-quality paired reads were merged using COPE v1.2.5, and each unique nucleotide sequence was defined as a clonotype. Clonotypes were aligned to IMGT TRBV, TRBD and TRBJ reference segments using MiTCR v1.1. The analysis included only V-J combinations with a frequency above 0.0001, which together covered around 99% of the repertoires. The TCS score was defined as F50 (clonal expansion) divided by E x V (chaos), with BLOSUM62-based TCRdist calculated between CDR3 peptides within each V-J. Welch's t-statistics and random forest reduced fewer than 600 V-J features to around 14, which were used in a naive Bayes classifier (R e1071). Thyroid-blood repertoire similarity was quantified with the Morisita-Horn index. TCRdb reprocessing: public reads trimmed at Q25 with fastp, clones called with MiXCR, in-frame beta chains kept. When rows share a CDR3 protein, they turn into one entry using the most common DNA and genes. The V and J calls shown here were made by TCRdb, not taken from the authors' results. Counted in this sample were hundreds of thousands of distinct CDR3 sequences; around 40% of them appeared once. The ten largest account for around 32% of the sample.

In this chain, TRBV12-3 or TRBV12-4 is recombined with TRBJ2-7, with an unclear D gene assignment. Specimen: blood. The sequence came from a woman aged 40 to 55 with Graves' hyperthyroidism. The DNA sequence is TGTGCCAGCAGTTTTAACACCGTCGCCGAGCAGTACTTC. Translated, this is CASSFNTVAEQYF.